Listed here are 4 T cell receptor beta chains from one sample, sequenced in a study of beta chain features in type 1 diabetes. Points from the study as a whole: Within each of all four CD4+ subsets, Type 1 diabetes patients had TCRB CDR3s that were moderately but significantly shorter.

Every isolated RNA sample was fully reverse transcribed, so sequencing captured expressed TCRB transcripts. This table comes from immunoSEQ multiplex PCR, and its TCRdb copy is limited to in-frame clones, with some not included. The sample has hundreds of thousands of clones, about an eighth seen once; the top ten hold 0.022%. For these TCRs, the target antigens are not known. The specimen sequenced was naive CD4+ T cells from blood. Receptors originate from a man younger than 35 with type 1 diabetes.

This clone showed up just a few times. V and J are TRBV6-1 and TRBJ1-1; no reliable D call. The CDR3 consists of 15 residues. In germline, CDR1 is MNHNS, CDR2 SASEGT. V was trimmed by 3 bases and J by 3 bases, leaving 14 bases between them. CDR3: CASSEKGLRDTEAFF. CDR3 bases: TGTGCCAGCAGTGAGAAGGGCTTAAGGGACACTGAAGCTTTCTTT.

There are a few counts of this clone. This chain connects TRBV30 to TRBJ1-2, with 7 positions matching TRBD1. Looked up from germline, CDR1 is GTSNPN and CDR2 is SVGIG (reference sequence). This CDR3 comprises 15 residues. Losses at the gene ends were 0 bases for V and 2 bases for J; bases not matched to a gene: 6. CDR3 sequence (DNA): TGTGCCTGGAGTGTACGTCCAGGGGGGAACTATGGCTACACCTTC. This sequence encodes CAWSVRPGGNYGYTF.

This chain uses TRBV7-2 with TRBJ2-3, with 9 bases matching TRBD2. The CDR3 covers 16 residues. The V gene end was trimmed by 5 bases and the J gene end by 1 base; junction bases not matched to a gene: 7. Germline assignment: CDR1 SGHTA and CDR2 FQGNSA. The CDR3 region has the DNA TGTGCCAGCAGCACCCCGCGGGGGGGCGGCACAGATACGCAGTATTTT. It codes for CASSTPRGGGTDTQYF.

J is TRBJ2-3 and V is TRBV10-3; 11 nucleotides agree with TRBD1. This CDR3 spans 15 amino acids. V was clipped by 7 bases and J by 4 bases; unmatched bases: 7. Germline V lookup: CDR1 ENHRY, CDR2 SYGVKD. CDR3 loop: CAITRTGGIADTQYF. For the CDR3, the DNA is TGTGCCATCACCAGGACAGGGGGCATCGCAGATACGCAGTATTTT.